This T cell receptor (beta chain) was sequenced for a study of regulatory T cells in long-lasting Graves disease. Study results and caveats: Fewer public clonotypes were shared by new patients (approximately 1,000) than by persistent patients (about 2,500).

Libraries of TCR beta came from iRepertoire HTBI primers plus Arm-PCR of CDR3 regions. TCRdb redid the calling of the multiplex PCR reads with MiXCR, one entry per CDR3 protein. This sample carries 350,000 to 550,000 distinct CDR3 sequences, around 13% of them seen once, and the ten largest clones take about a sixth. Germline V lookup: CDR1 SGHTA, CDR2 FQGTGA. V was pared by 9 bases and J by 2 bases, with 12 bases between. This CDR3 is built from 13 residues. Time point defined: newly diagnosed GD, antithyroid drugs for less than 3 months. Extracted PBMC RNA gave rise to the TCR library. This clonotype has ten or more counts. Its antigen is as yet unknown. These same records also appear under a second study, on T cells in Graves' hyperthyroidism and ophthalmopathy. That work states: The HTBI primer set was used in a first-round RT-PCR of the TCR CDR3.

The sequence was collected from a woman aged 45-65 years with Graves disease. The specimen comprised peripheral blood mononuclear cells (PBMCs), sampled at new diagnosis, from a patient treated with antithyroid drugs. This chain joins TRBV7-3 and TRBJ2-3; the D gene is possibly TRBD2 (6 bases). The CDR3, as DNA: TGTGCCAGTTCTACTAGCCCCACAGATACGCAGTATTTT. Residues: CASSTSPTDTQYF. Supplemented by reference TRBV7-3 and TRBJ2-3, the full variable domain reads GAGVSQTPSNKVTEKGKYVELRCDPISGHTALYWYRQSLGQGPEFLIYFQGTGAADDSGLPNDRFFAVRPEGSVSTLKIQRTERGDSAVYLCASSTSPTDTQYFGPGTRLTVL.